Below, 20 T cell receptor beta chains from the same sample are listed, as sequenced in a study of radiotherapy plus CTLA-4 blockade in lung cancer. The repertoire was sequenced with immunoSEQ multiplex PCR; TCRdb's copy has only in-frame clones and lacks some. This table holds some 50,000 clones, roughly 76% found once. Sample: peripheral blood, taken from a patient treated with radiotherapy plus ipilimumab. These receptors came from a human donor with non-small cell lung cancer who had stable disease on radiotherapy plus ipilimumab.

This chain's CDR3 is CAISPNTGELFF. DNA for the CDR3: TGTGCCATCAGTCCGAACACCGGGGAGCTGTTTTTT. The J gene is TRBJ2-2, the V gene TRBV10-3, with D hard to call. The germline V gene has CDR1 ENHRY and CDR2 SYGVKD. Trimming shortened V by 5 bases and J by 0 bases, and 1 base separated the two germline ends. There are 12 residues in the CDR3.

The chain has TRBV5-1 and TRBJ2-5; D is undetermined. Trimming cost V 2 bases and J 5 bases, with 13 bases left between them. Germline V gene data show CDR1 as SGHRS and CDR2 as YFSETQ. This CDR3 is built from 14 residues. In nucleotides, the CDR3 is TGCGCCAGCAGCTTCGGACGTAGGAAGGAGACCCAGTACTTC. Translation: CASSFGRRKETQYF.

CDR3 amino acids: CASSPRTTGGINTGELFF. The DNA for the CDR3 is TGTGCCAGCTCACCACGGACGACAGGGGGCATCAACACCGGGGAGCTGTTTTTT. The chain has TRBV18 and TRBJ2-2; 10 nucleotides align to TRBD1. The CDR3 spans 18 residues. CDR1 is KGHSH, CDR2 LQKENI, per germline. Trimming at V came to 1 base and at J to 2 bases, leaving 7 bases not matched to a gene.

The chain uses TRBV5-6 and TRBJ2-2, with D possibly being TRBD2 (5 bases). This CDR3 contains 15 residues. V was cut by 3 bases and J by 1 base, with 10 bases left in between. Germline V CDR1 and CDR2: SGHDT, YYEEEE. The CDR3 nucleotides read TGTGCCAGCAGCTCCGGGATCTTGAACACCGGGGAGCTGTTTTTT. This gives the protein CASSSGILNTGELFF.

This clone is a singleton in its sample. The J gene is TRBJ1-2, the V gene TRBV5-5, with a weak D call TRBD1 (6 bases). This CDR3 is built from 14 residues. Germline assignment: CDR1 SGHKS and CDR2 YYEKEE (reference sequence). Trimming left V 4 bases short and J 0 bases short, with 10 bases between. CDR3 DNA: TGTGCCAGCAGCCCGGGACACTCTAACTATGGCTACACCTTC. Amino acids: CASSPGHSNYGYTF.

The chain links TRBV15 to TRBJ2-1; 11 bases are shared with TRBD1. V shed 2 bases, J shed 5 bases, and the junction held 5 bases outside the gene matches. This CDR3 has 16 amino acids. Germline lookup yields CDR1 LNHNV and CDR2 YYDKDF (reference sequence). The CDR3 nucleotides read TGTGCCACCAGCAGATCAGGGACAGGGGGTAACAATGAGCAGTTCTTC. Translation: CATSRSGTGGNNEQFF.

This chain joins TRBV5-1 and TRBJ2-1; 7 bases fit TRBD1. Losses at the gene ends were 1 base for V and 9 bases for J; bases not matched to a gene: 7. Germline V gene data show CDR1 as SGHRS and CDR2 as YFSETQ. The CDR3 consists of 14 residues. CDR3 coding DNA: TGCGCCAGCAGCTTGCTACAGGGGAACGGTGAGCAGTTCTTC. It translates to CASSLLQGNGEQFF.

The chain uses TRBV27 and TRBJ2-1, with TRBD1 as a possible D gene (6 bases). Germline CDR1 and CDR2: MNHEY and SMNVEV (reference sequence). The V and J ends lost 6 bases and 2 bases respectively, with 14 bases between them. This CDR3 spans 15 amino acids. Here the CDR3 reads CASSLRQEAYNEQFF. CDR3 DNA: TGTGCCAGCAGCCTACGACAGGAAGCCTACAATGAGCAGTTCTTC.

This chain links TRBV18 with TRBJ1-1, with a weak D call TRBD1 (5 bases). The CDR3 length is 15 residues. V was shortened by 1 base and J by 0 bases, with 9 bases between the two germline ends. The germline V gene encodes CDR1 KGHSH and CDR2 LQKENI. The CDR3 protein is CASSPRGGMNTEAFF. CDR3 bases: TGTGCCAGCTCACCACGGGGGGGGATGAACACTGAAGCTTTCTTT.

The genes are TRBV5-4 and TRBJ1-1; D uncertain. This CDR3 contains 14 residues. Per the germline V gene, CDR1 is SGHNT and CDR2 is YYREEE (reference sequence). The V end was cut by 1 base, the J end by 0 bases, with 7 bases between. The CDR3 reads CASSLFAVNTEAFF. The CDR3 nucleotides are TGTGCCAGCAGCTTGTTTGCGGTGAACACTGAAGCTTTCTTT.

The chain links TRBV29-1 to TRBJ1-4; D is unclear. Trimming left V 4 bases short and J 8 bases short, with 5 bases between. In germline, CDR1 is SQVTM, CDR2 ANQGSEA. The CDR3 length is 10 residues. The CDR3 loop reads CSVGAEKLFF. The DNA for the CDR3 is TGCAGCGTTGGGGCCGAAAAACTGTTTTTT.

V gene TRBV7-6 combines with J gene TRBJ1-2; D ambiguous. The V gene lost 5 bases and the J gene lost 4 bases, with 11 bases spanning the gap. CDR3 length equals 13 residues. CDR1 and CDR2 (germline): SGHVS, FNYEAQ. The CDR3 is CASSGGRLYGYTF. Written as DNA, the CDR3 is TGTGCCAGCAGCGGCGGACGGCTCTATGGCTACACCTTC.

This chain links TRBV5-1 with TRBJ1-6; TRBD1 matches at 8 bases. The V gene's germline CDR1 is SGHRS and CDR2 YFSETQ. With V trimmed by 5 bases and J by 4 bases, 8 bases remained unmatched. CDR3 size: 16 residues. The CDR3, as DNA: TGCGCCAGCAGACAAGAGCAGGGGGCTTATAATTCACCCCTCCACTTT. It codes for CASRQEQGAYNSPLHF.

The V gene is TRBV11-2, the J gene TRBJ1-2, with 10 bases identical to TRBD1. The CDR3 is made up of 14 amino acids. The ends lost 3 bases at V and 7 bases at J; junction bases unmatched: 5. Germline V gene lookup returns CDR1 SGHAT and CDR2 FQNNGV. For the CDR3, the DNA is TGTGCCAGCAGCTTGAGGACAGGGGGAAGTGGCTACACCTTC. Its protein is CASSLRTGGSGYTF.

This chain joins TRBV4-2 and TRBJ1-3, with D possibly being TRBD1 (5 bases). The CDR3 is 15 residues long. V lost 2 bases and J lost 3, with 11 bases in between. Germline lookup yields CDR1 LGHNA and CDR2 YNFKEQ. This CDR3 is CASSQQGFGGNTIYF. In DNA, the CDR3 is TGTGCCAGCAGCCAACAGGGTTTCGGTGGAAACACCATATATTTT.

A few counts support this clone. The J gene is TRBJ1-2, the V gene TRBV6-1, with 8 positions matching TRBD1. The V segment lost 6 bases and the J segment 7 bases; nucleotides outside the gene matches: 10. Germline V CDR1 and CDR2: MNHNS, SASEGT. The CDR3 is 14 amino acids. In nucleotides, the CDR3 is TGTGCCAGCAGGAGCCAGGGGGCTTTGGGTGGCTACACCTTC. Its protein is CASRSQGALGGYTF.

This clone was picked up a small number of times. This chain uses TRBV19 with TRBJ2-3, with 16 nucleotides matching TRBD2. V was pared by 5 bases and J by 6 bases, with 5 bases of the junction left unmatched. Germline V gives CDR1 LNHDA, CDR2 SQIVND (reference sequence). This CDR3 has 16 amino acids. This CDR3 is CASSPGTSGGADTQYF. CDR3 sequence (DNA): TGTGCCAGTAGTCCTGGGACTAGCGGGGGGGCCGATACGCAGTATTTT.

The chain recombines TRBV28 with TRBJ2-3, with TRBD2 as a possible D gene (6 bases). The CDR3 is 12 amino acids. The ends were cut back, 11 bases at V and 8 bases at J, with 17 bases in the middle. Per germline, CDR1 MDHEN and CDR2 SYDVKM. The CDR3 loop reads CAAGTVGATQYF. For the CDR3, the DNA is TGTGCCGCGGGGACGGTAGGTGCTACGCAGTATTTT.

The chain couples TRBV9 to TRBJ1-1; no definite D call. V was clipped by 0 bases and J by 4 bases, with 16 bases between them. The CDR3 runs 16 residues. Germline V lookup: CDR1 SGDLS, CDR2 YYNGEE. Written as DNA, the CDR3 is TGTGCCAGCAGCGTAGCATCTGGAGGGTATGGCACTGAAGCTTTCTTT. It is translated as CASSVASGGYGTEAFF.

This clone was seen a few times. The genes are TRBV5-1 and TRBJ1-1, with unresolved D. Germline assignment: CDR1 SGHRS and CDR2 YFSETQ. This CDR3 comprises 15 residues. The V gene lost 0 bases and the J gene lost 0 bases, with 9 bases spanning the gap. The CDR3 region is CASSLDGVMNTEAFF. The CDR3, as DNA: TGCGCCAGCAGCTTGGACGGAGTGATGAACACTGAAGCTTTCTTT.